The 22 T cell receptor beta chains below all came from one sample that was sequenced in a study of lung T cells in sarcoidosis with Löfgren's syndrome. In TCRdb, the reads were re-called with MiXCR into one record per CDR3 protein. Of around 60,000 distinct CDR3 sequences in the sample, 21% were seen once. Sequenced sample: CD4+ T cells from PBMCs. These receptors were collected from a human donor with sarcoidosis (Löfgren's syndrome or another form), or a control subject (not recorded which).

In regard to this clonotype: This clone may be a read error of a much larger clone one base away. The conserved phenylalanine or tryptophan is not found at the CDR3 terminus, so this likely reflects a read error. The chain is built from TRBV6-1 and TRBJ2-5, with 7 bases lining up with TRBD1. The CDR3 has 14 amino acids. Trimming at V came to 11 bases and at J to 1 base, leaving 10 bases not matched to a gene. Germline CDR1 reads MNHNS; CDR2 reads SASEGT. CDR3 sequence: CAARDRNSQETQYL. DNA for the CDR3: TGTGCCGCCCGGGACAGAAATTCCCAAGAGACCCAGTACTTA.

This rearrangement joins TRBV12-3 or TRBV12-4 to TRBJ2-2; D gene ambiguous. CDR3 size: 15 residues. Trimming removed 8 bases from V and 4 bases from J, with 17 bases in between. Written as DNA, the CDR3 is TGTGCCAGCCGAGGCAGGCAAAGAGGCACCGGGGAGCTGTTTTTT. Translating gives CASRGRQRGTGELFF.

The chain is built from TRBV5-1 and TRBJ2-3, with 8 bases aligning to TRBD2. The CDR3 totals 15 residues. V lost 0 bases and J lost 5; bases outside the gene matches: 5. Germline CDR1 and CDR2: SGHRS and YFSETQ. The CDR3 protein is CASSLAGGAQDTQYF. CDR3 in DNA: TGCGCCAGCAGCTTGGCCGGGGGGGCCCAAGATACGCAGTATTTT.

Worth noting for this clonotype: A much larger clone is a single base away; this may be a read error. The chain joins TRBV5-1 to TRBJ2-1; TRBD1 aligns across 10 bases. CDR3 length: 16 residues. Germline V CDR1 and CDR2: SGHRS, YFSETQ. Written as DNA, the CDR3 is TGCGCCAGCAGCTTGCTCGGGACAGGGGCCTACAATGGGCAGTTCTTC. Its protein product is CASSLLGTGAYNGQFF.

This clonotype was counted a few times. The CDR3: CAINRDRSEYGYTF. The CDR3 DNA follows: TGTGCCATCAACCGGGACCGATCCGAATATGGCTACACCTTC. V usage is TRBV10-3 and J usage is TRBJ1-2; TRBD1 is a possible D gene (5 bases). This CDR3 has 14 amino acids. CDR1 ENHRY and CDR2 SYGVKD come from the germline V gene. Trimming shortened V by 7 bases and J by 5 bases, and 17 bases separated the two germline ends.

The rearrangement links TRBV12-3 or TRBV12-4 to TRBJ1-2; 10 bases are shared with TRBD1. After removal of 4 bases from V and 8 bases from J, the junction contained 31 bases not matched to a gene. The CDR3 runs to 22 residues. The CDR3 sequence is CASSSPKDPRFAFRDRGIGYTF. Here the CDR3 DNA reads TGTGCCAGCAGTTCCCCTAAGGATCCCCGTTTCGCTTTCCGGGACAGGGGTATAGGCTACACCTTC.

This clonotype was seen repeatedly, ten times or more. This chain uses TRBV28 with TRBJ2-5, with D perhaps TRBD2 (6 bases). Germline lookup yields CDR1 MDHEN and CDR2 SYDVKM. The V end lost 4 bases, the J end lost 6 bases, and 15 bases lay between the germline ends. This CDR3 is 14 amino acids long. The CDR3, as DNA: TGTGCCAGCAGTTCCGCTGTGGGGGGAAAGACCCAGTACTTC. This codes for CASSSAVGGKTQYF.

This clonotype has a count of ten or more. This chain joins TRBV14 and TRBJ2-2; D may be TRBD2 (5 bases). The CDR3 spans 16 residues. The V and J ends lost 0 bases and 4 bases respectively, with 12 bases between them. Per the germline V gene, CDR1 is SGHDN and CDR2 is FVKESK. The CDR3 DNA sequence: TGTGCCAGCAGCCAAGAGGCCGGACTCCGCACCGGGGAGCTGTTTTTT. It encodes CASSQEAGLRTGELFF.

As regards this clonotype: A single base separates this from a much larger clone, so it may be a read error. The chain employs TRBV28 and TRBJ2-7, with D possibly TRBD2 on 5 matching bases. The CDR3 spans 12 residues. Trimming removed 11 bases from V and 7 bases from J, with 18 bases in between. Germline-derived CDR1 and CDR2 are MDHEN and SYDVKM. The CDR3 region has the DNA TGTGCCGGCGGGTACATGGTCTTAGAGCAGTACTTC. Its protein product is CAGGYMVLEQYF.

This chain links TRBV29-1 with TRBJ2-3, with 9 nucleotides matching TRBD2. J lost 10 bases, V lost 5 bases, and 10 bases had no gene match. Germline CDR1 and CDR2: SQVTM and ANQGSEA. This CDR3 is 13 amino acids long. The CDR3 sequence is CSVTAGGPRAQYF. CDR3 sequence (DNA): TGCAGCGTTACGGCGGGGGGGCCGAGGGCGCAGTATTTT.

Only a few counts were recorded for this clonotype. The gene calls are TRBV7-6 and TRBJ1-3, with D maybe TRBD1 (6 bases). The CDR3 runs 16 residues. Trimming took 4 bases from V and 4 from J, leaving 17 bases between them. Germline V lookup: CDR1 SGHVS, CDR2 FNYEAQ. The CDR3 loop is CASSSTGQTRGNTIYF. The DNA of the CDR3 is TGTGCCAGCAGCTCCACTGGACAGACACGAGGAAACACCATATATTTT.

Turning to this clonotype: A much larger clone lies a single base off, so this may be a read error. The chain is built from TRBV27 and TRBJ2-1, with 11 bases that match TRBD2. Trimming took 2 bases from V and 0 from J; bases not matched to a gene: 15. Germline V lookup: CDR1 MNHEY, CDR2 SMNVEV (reference sequence). The CDR3 totals 21 residues. The CDR3 bases are TGTGCCAGCAGTTTACCGTCTAGCGGGGGGCCCCTGATTAGCTCCTACAATGAGCAGTTCTTC. The encoded protein is CASSLPSSGGPLISSYNEQFF.

The rearrangement joins TRBV12-3 or TRBV12-4 to TRBJ2-5; 8 nucleotides align to TRBD1. The J segment lost 4 bases and the V segment lost 5 bases, leaving 9 bases of the junction unmatched. There are 15 residues in the CDR3. DNA of the CDR3: TGTGCCAGCAGTCCCGACAGGGGCGGGCCAGAGACCCAGTACTTC. The encoded protein is CASSPDRGGPETQYF.

The genes are TRBV14 and TRBJ1-1, with D tentatively TRBD1 (6 bases). The length of the CDR3 is 14 residues. V dropped 6 bases and J dropped 5 bases, with 16 bases sitting between them. Germline loops: CDR1 SGHDN, CDR2 FVKESK. The CDR3 sequence: CASSVSRGRTEAFF. DNA of the CDR3: TGTGCCAGCAGTGTAAGCAGGGGTCGAACTGAAGCTTTCTTT.

The CDR3 is CSARQGAAYEQYF. In DNA form, the CDR3 reads TGCAGCGCCAGACAGGGGGCGGCCTACGAGCAGTACTTC. V usage is TRBV29-1 and J usage is TRBJ2-7; TRBD1 matches 10 bases. Germline values: CDR1 SQVTM, CDR2 ANQGSEA. The length of the CDR3 is 13 residues. The V and J ends lost 7 bases and 2 bases, in that order; junction bases with no gene match: 5.

In its sample, this clonotype was seen many times. The chain couples TRBV20-1 to TRBJ2-5, with 13 bases lining up with TRBD2. The CDR3 is made up of 16 amino acids. The V gene's germline CDR1 is DFQATT and CDR2 SNEGSKA (reference sequence). J gave up 1 base and V 5 bases, and 7 bases lay outside the gene matches. The CDR3, as DNA: TGCAGTGCTCCCGGGACTAGCGGGATCCTCCAAGAGACCCAGTACTTC. Translation: CSAPGTSGILQETQYF.

This chain uses TRBV7-8 with TRBJ2-5, with D perhaps TRBD2 (6 bases). The CDR3 runs 17 residues. Trimming shortened V by 0 bases and J by 1 base, and 15 bases separated the two germline ends. Germline V CDR1 and CDR2: SGHVS, FQNEAQ. CDR3 loop: CASSLAPTGALQETQYF. The CDR3 coding sequence is TGTGCCAGCAGCTTAGCGCCGACGGGAGCACTCCAAGAGACCCAGTACTTC.

CDR3 DNA sequence: TGTGCCAGCAGCCAGGCAGGGGTGGACAATCAGCCCCAGCATTTT. This sequence encodes CASSQAGVDNQPQHF. The V and J genes are TRBV3-1 and TRBJ1-5; maybe TRBD1 (6 bases). This CDR3 contains 15 residues. Germline assignment: CDR1 LGHDT and CDR2 YNNKEL (reference sequence). Trimming cost V 3 bases and J 3 bases, with 12 bases left between them.

This clonotype was recorded many times. The chain joins TRBV20-1 to TRBJ1-1, with TRBD1 identical over 8 bases. Germline assignment: CDR1 DFQATT and CDR2 SNEGSKA (reference sequence). Trimming removed 8 bases from V and 4 bases from J; junction bases left unmatched: 21. This CDR3 is 17 amino acids long. CDR3 bases: TGCAGTCAATCCAGTAGGGGACAGGCAAGGTTCGGCACTGAAGCTTTCTTT. It yields the protein CSQSSRGQARFGTEAFF.

This clonotype was counted at least ten times. The chain combines TRBV28 with TRBJ2-3; D is uncertain. Germline V gives CDR1 MDHEN, CDR2 SYDVKM. There are 11 residues in the CDR3. Trimming took off 8 bases at V and 4 bases at J, with 7 bases between the two ends. The DNA of the CDR3 is TGTGCCAGCGCGCATTCAGATACGCAGTATTTT. It yields the protein CASAHSDTQYF.

This clonotype was found a few times. The chain uses TRBV9 and TRBJ1-1; tentatively, D is TRBD1 (5 bases). The germline V gene encodes CDR1 SGDLS and CDR2 YYNGEE. The CDR3 spans 14 residues. V lost 4 bases and J 3 bases, leaving 13 bases between the germline ends. CDR3 DNA sequence: TGTGCCAGCAGCTTCCTTGGGGCAGACACTGAAGCTTTCTTT. As protein: CASSFLGADTEAFF.

This clonotype has more than one count but fewer than ten. The V call is TRBV6-1, the J call TRBJ1-1, with D tentatively TRBD1 (5 bases). This CDR3 is 11 amino acids long. The germline CDR1 and CDR2 sequences are MNHNS and SASEGT. Trimming left V 8 bases short and J 8 bases short, with 12 bases between. The CDR3 DNA sequence: TGTGCCAGCGCCACCCGGGGGGAAGCTTTCTTT. Its translation: CASATRGEAFF.